This T cell receptor (beta chain) was retrieved from a study of cytomegalovirus exposure and HLA in healthy donors. Study-wide background: Of roughly 400 genotyped donors, approximately 84% clustered with self-reported Caucasian donors.

A word on this clone: The antigen is undetermined.

Primers included in the PCR were 60 Vbeta and 13 Jbeta primers. Sequencing was performed with immunoSEQ multiplex PCR; in TCRdb, only in-frame clones are kept and a portion is missing. The sample yields about 130,000 clones, approximately 75% seen once. Overall study findings and caveats: Earlier analysis found most TCR beta V segments productive about 87% or about 30% of the time.

The CDR3 has 14 amino acids. Per the germline V gene, CDR1 is SGHRS and CDR2 is YFSETQ. Trimming took off 0 bases at V and 6 bases at J, with 9 bases between the two ends. Healthy individuals who donated bone marrow served as the donors. This TCR derives from a man younger than 45 in good health and CMV-seronegative. Sequenced input: PBMCs. This rearrangement joins TRBV5-1 to TRBJ2-2; possibly TRBD2 for D (5 bases). The CDR3 is CASSLGWGAGELFF. The CDR3 bases are TGCGCCAGCAGCTTGGGATGGGGAGCCGGGGAGCTGTTTTTT.